This TCR beta chain originates from a study of response to subunit inactivated influenza vaccine. Findings and caveats of the study: Authors proposed each seasonal influenza vaccination draws in few new T cells.

In this sample, this clonotype turned up a few times. Antigen specificity is unknown. The junction departs from germline at one end; a sequencing error may be responsible. TCRdb used MiXCR to reprocess the RT-PCR reads, holding one entry per CDR3 protein. The table includes about 520,000 distinct CDR3 sequences, roughly 25% detected once. The CDR3 has 14 amino acids. Germline CDR1 LGHNA, CDR2 YNFKEQ. The chain combines TRBV4-2 with TRBJ1-4; the D is unclear. Sequenced here: CD4+ T cells sorted from PBMCs, sampled around 5 days after vaccination. This sequence was found in a man over 45 who received an inactivated influenza vaccine. CDR3 in amino acids: CASRQASGNEKLFF. The CDR3 nucleotides are TGTGCCAGCAGACAAGCATCCGGTAATGAAAAACTGTTTTTT.